A single sample gave rise to the 19 T cell receptor beta chains below, sequenced in a study of lymphopenia after photon versus proton radiotherapy. This table comes from immunoSEQ multiplex PCR, and its TCRdb copy is limited to in-frame clones, with some not included. The sample yields about 8,000 clones, 75% to 90% seen once. This sample comprised peripheral blood, obtained from a patient treated with photon-based radiotherapy. The receptors derive from a woman between 65 and 79 years old with pancreatic cancer.

J is TRBJ2-7 and V is TRBV7-2; 10 bases are shared with TRBD1. J gave up 4 bases and V 4 bases, and 7 bases lay outside the gene matches. This CDR3 comprises 15 residues. Germline V gene lookup returns CDR1 SGHTA and CDR2 FQGNSA. CDR3 nucleotide sequence: TGTGCCAGCAGCTCTCCGGGACAGGGGACTTACGAGCAGTACTTC. It codes for CASSSPGQGTYEQYF.

The chain employs TRBV19 and TRBJ2-3; D gene unclear. Per germline, CDR1 LNHDA and CDR2 SQIVND (reference sequence). This CDR3 is built from 14 residues. V was clipped by 7 bases and J by 4 bases, with 15 bases between them. CDR3 region: CASNAGVGADTQYF. DNA for the CDR3: TGTGCCAGTAACGCCGGAGTGGGCGCAGATACGCAGTATTTT.

This chain uses TRBV4-3 with TRBJ2-5, with a tentative D call TRBD1 (6 bases). V was trimmed by 4 bases and J by 7 bases, leaving 13 bases between them. The CDR3 is made up of 13 amino acids. CDR1 LGHNA and CDR2 YSLEER come from the germline V gene. CDR3 sequence (DNA): TGCGCCAGCAGCCTTGGGACATTTGGGACCCAGTACTTC. Amino acids: CASSLGTFGTQYF.

The chain links TRBV5-4 to TRBJ2-7; weak D call: TRBD2 (5 bases). CDR3 size: 14 residues. CDR1 and CDR2 (germline): SGHNT, YYREEE (reference sequence). The germline V and J ends were trimmed by 4 bases and 0 bases, with 11 bases remaining between them. The CDR3 DNA reads as TGTGCCAGCAGCCCCTTACTAGTCTCCTACGAGCAGTACTTC. Protein sequence: CASSPLLVSYEQYF.

The gene calls are TRBV29-1 and TRBJ1-5, with 9 bases that match TRBD1. The CDR3 loop spans 15 amino acids. V gave up 3 bases and J gave up 6 bases; unmatched junction bases: 9. From germline, CDR1 is SQVTM and CDR2 ANQGSEA. The CDR3 DNA reads TGCAGCGTTGAGACGGGACAGGGTACGGGTCAGCCCCAGCATTTT. Its translation: CSVETGQGTGQPQHF.

The chain employs TRBV2 and TRBJ2-2; 7 bases are shared with TRBD2. Germline CDR1 SNHLY, CDR2 FYNNEI. The CDR3 runs 15 residues. V lost 7 bases and J lost 6; bases outside the gene matches: 11. CDR3 residues: CASTGPTSLSGELFF. In DNA form, the CDR3 reads TGTGCCAGCACCGGTCCGACTAGCTTGTCCGGGGAGCTGTTTTTT.

The chain links TRBV7-2 to TRBJ2-3, with 9 positions matching TRBD1. V shed 1 base, J shed 0 bases, and the junction held 2 bases outside the gene matches. CDR3 size: 16 residues. The germline gives CDR1 SGHTA, CDR2 FQGNSA. The CDR3 DNA follows: TGTGCCAGCAGCTTAGTCGGGACAGGGAGCACAGATACGCAGTATTTT. It specifies CASSLVGTGSTDTQYF.

The genes are TRBV10-3 and TRBJ2-1, with D hard to call. Germline CDR1 reads ENHRY; CDR2 reads SYGVKD. CDR3 length equals 11 residues. Between the trimmed V and J ends, which lost 5 bases and 6 bases, there was a span of 5 bases. In DNA, the CDR3 is TGTGCCATCAGTCCCGGCAATGAGCAGTTCTTC. Encoded protein: CAISPGNEQFF.

This chain joins TRBV9 and TRBJ1-2, with 8 bases fitting TRBD1. The germline gives CDR1 SGDLS, CDR2 YYNGEE. V was pared by 3 bases and J by 8 bases, with 15 bases of the junction left unmatched. The CDR3 runs to 16 residues. CDR3 in DNA: TGTGCCAGCAGCGCCTGGACAGGGCCGTCGGTTGAGGGCTACACCTTC. As protein: CASSAWTGPSVEGYTF.

This clone was recorded once. The chain couples TRBV4-2 to TRBJ2-1, with 9 bases identical to TRBD2. This CDR3 region has 17 residues. The germline V gene encodes CDR1 LGHNA and CDR2 YNFKEQ. V gave up 1 base and J gave up 2 bases; unmatched junction bases: 6. CDR3 nucleotide sequence: TGTGCCAGCAGCCAAGCGATAGCGGGAGAAACCTACAATGAGCAGTTCTTC. Translated, it gives CASSQAIAGETYNEQFF.

The chain recombines TRBV18 with TRBJ2-1; D is perhaps TRBD2 (5 bases). V lost 3 bases to trimming and J lost 2 bases, with 17 bases between them. CDR1 and CDR2 from the germline V gene are KGHSH and LQKENI. This CDR3 has 17 residues. CDR3 coding DNA: TGTGCCAGCTCACCCTCGGTCGCGGGTCAAACCTACAATGAGCAGTTCTTC. Translation gives CASSPSVAGQTYNEQFF.

The genes are TRBV6-1 and TRBJ2-1, with TRBD1 matching 11 bases. This CDR3 region has 14 residues. J was trimmed by 7 bases and V by 5 bases; bases with no gene match: 4. Germline assignment: CDR1 MNHNS and CDR2 SASEGT. This chain's CDR3 is CASSFRDRGNEQFF. Written as DNA, the CDR3 is TGTGCCAGCAGTTTCCGGGACAGGGGGAATGAGCAGTTCTTC.

The table lists this clone with a few counts. V and J are TRBV7-4 and TRBJ1-2; the D is unclear. The CDR3 covers 16 residues. Trimming removed 3 bases from V and 4 bases from J, with 18 bases in between. The germline gives CDR1 SGHVT, CDR2 SQSDAQ. CDR3 nucleotide sequence: TGTGCCAGCAGCTTGCCTACAGCTCGAAAGACCTATGGCTACACCTTC. Translating it yields CASSLPTARKTYGYTF. The variable domain in full, with the rest retrieved from reference TRBV7-4 and TRBJ1-2, is GAGVSQSPRYKVAKRGRDVALRCDSISGHVTLYWYRQTLGQGSEVLTYSQSDAQRDKSGRPSGRFSAERPERSVSTLKIQRTEQGDSAVYLCASSLPTARKTYGYTFGSGTRLTVV.

CDR3 bases: TGTGCCATCAGCCGGACAGGGGGGAACTATGGCTACACCTTC. This encodes CAISRTGGNYGYTF. V and J are TRBV10-3 and TRBJ1-2; 10 bases fit TRBD1. This CDR3 region has 14 residues. V shed 6 bases, J shed 2 bases, and the junction held 3 bases outside the gene matches. Germline lookup yields CDR1 ENHRY and CDR2 SYGVKD.

This rearrangement joins TRBV18 to TRBJ1-1; 9 nucleotides match TRBD1. The CDR3 is 17 amino acids. Looked up from germline, CDR1 is KGHSH and CDR2 is LQKENI. The J segment lost 6 bases and the V segment lost 3 bases, leaving 14 bases of the junction unmatched. The CDR3 protein is CASSPRGTGNFRAEAFF. CDR3 nucleotide sequence: TGTGCCAGCTCACCTCGCGGGACAGGGAATTTCCGCGCTGAAGCTTTCTTT.

The chain is built from TRBV9 and TRBJ1-6, with a weak D call TRBD1 (5 bases). CDR1 and CDR2 from the germline V gene are SGDLS and YYNGEE. The V gene lost 4 bases and the J gene lost 10 bases, with 21 bases spanning the gap. This CDR3 spans 16 amino acids. The DNA for the CDR3 is TGTGCCAGCAGCCCCAACTATCGGGGGTCGGACTCACCCCTCCACTTT. This encodes CASSPNYRGSDSPLHF.

The sample holds one count of this clone. The chain is built from TRBV9 and TRBJ1-3; 7 bases fit TRBD1. With 0 bases clipped from V and 0 bases from J, the junction kept 0 bases outside the gene matches. The V gene's germline CDR1 is SGDLS and CDR2 YYNGEE. This CDR3 is 15 amino acids long. The CDR3 DNA sequence: TGTGCCAGCAGCGTAGAGGGGGCCTCTGGAAACACCATATATTTT. Its translation is CASSVEGASGNTIYF.

The chain joins TRBV7-6 to TRBJ1-1; possibly TRBD1 for D (6 bases). Germline CDR1 is SGHVS and CDR2 is FNYEAQ. The CDR3 contains 18 residues. V lost 2 bases and J lost 0, with 19 bases in between. The CDR3 reads CASSLNRGGGHMNTEAFF. CDR3 in DNA: TGTGCCAGCAGCTTAAATCGTGGGGGGGGGCACATGAACACTGAAGCTTTCTTT.

The chain employs TRBV5-4 and TRBJ1-2, with TRBD1 identical over 8 bases. Germline CDR1 is SGHNT and CDR2 is YYREEE (reference sequence). V lost 3 bases and J lost 1; bases outside the gene matches: 8. There are 16 residues in the CDR3. CDR3 residues: CASSSRQGLINYGYTF. The CDR3 DNA follows: TGTGCCAGCAGCTCAAGACAGGGGCTGATTAACTATGGCTACACCTTC.